This is a list of T cell receptor beta chains from one sample in a study of T cell responses to AZD1222 COVID-19 vaccine. Here immunoSEQ multiplex PCR was the method, and the copy in TCRdb shows in-frame clones only, minus some. The table has approximately 80,000 clones, approximately 86% seen once. The sample was peripheral blood, taken on day 0 of MenACWY control vaccination. All receptors come from an adult in good health. CDR3s include the opening cysteine and the closing phenylalanine or tryptophan. The order of the fields is J gene, D gene, V gene, clone size, CDR3 DNA, CDR3 protein. A D gene is named only where the DNA matches it firmly. Expanded clones get a size class; other rows say once, few or many, or leave the size out.

TRBJ2-7	.	TRBV30	.	TGTGCCTGGAGTGAAATGAACTACGAGCAGTACTTC	CAWSEMNYEQYF
TRBJ2-1	.	TRBV6-2/TRBV6-3	once	TGTGCCAGCAGCCCCCCGCCGCCTAGACCCTACAATGAGCAGTTCTTC	CASSPPPPRPYNEQFF
TRBJ1-2	TRBD1	TRBV11-2	.	TGTGCCAGCAGCTTGGGGGGACAGGGACTTAACTATGGCTACACCTTC	CASSLGGQGLNYGYTF
TRBJ1-2	.	TRBV5-3	few	TGTGCCAGAAGCTTGGAGGCAGGGGCTAACTATGGCTACACCTTC	CARSLEAGANYGYTF
TRBJ1-4	.	TRBV27	.	TGTGCCAGCAGTCATCCTAATGAAAAACTGTTTTTT	CASSHPNEKLFF
TRBJ2-3	.	TRBV9	.	TGTGCCAGCAGCGTAGTTCGACAGTCTAGCACAGATACGCAGTATTTT	CASSVVRQSSTDTQYF
TRBJ1-6	.	TRBV6-5	.	TGTGCCAGCAGTTACTCGATAGGGGGGCTTGGGTCACCCCTCCACTTT	CASSYSIGGLGSPLHF
TRBJ2-3	.	TRBV23-1	.	TGCGCCAGCAGCCCCTACAGGGAGAATCTCCTTGCGAGCACAGATACGCAGTATTTT	CASSPYRENLLASTDTQYF
TRBJ2-2	TRBD2	TRBV11-2	.	TGTGCCAGCAGCTTAACTAGCGGGGGGGCCGGCGGGGAGCTGTTTTTT	CASSLTSGGAGGELFF
TRBJ2-7	.	TRBV27	.	TGTGCCAGCAGTTTAAACTACGAGCAGTACTTC	CASSLNYEQYF
TRBJ2-3	.	TRBV6-5	.	TGTGCCAGCAGTTACTCGGGGGATACAGGAGTAGATACGCAGTATTTT	CASSYSGDTGVDTQYF
TRBJ1-4	.	TRBV2	.	TGTGCCAGCAGTGACGGGACTAATGAAAAACTGTTTTTT	CASSDGTNEKLFF
TRBJ1-1	.	TRBV30	.	TGTGCCTGGAGTATCACGGGGGCCGGGGGCACTGAAGCTTTCTTT	CAWSITGAGGTEAFF
TRBJ2-7	TRBD2	TRBV7-2	.	TGTGCCAGCAGCTTATATCCTAGCGGGGGTTCCTACGAGCAGTACTTC	CASSLYPSGGSYEQYF
TRBJ2-1	TRBD2	TRBV9	.	TGTGCCAGCAACCCAGTCGGGACTAGGAACAATGAGCAGTTCTTC	CASNPVGTRNNEQFF
TRBJ1-1	.	TRBV29-1	.	TGCAGCGTTGAAACACTCGGGACGAACACTGAAGCTTTCTTT	CSVETLGTNTEAFF
TRBJ1-1	TRBD1	TRBV7-3	.	TGTGCCAGCAGCAAACAGGGGGGCACTGAAGCTTTCTTT	CASSKQGGTEAFF